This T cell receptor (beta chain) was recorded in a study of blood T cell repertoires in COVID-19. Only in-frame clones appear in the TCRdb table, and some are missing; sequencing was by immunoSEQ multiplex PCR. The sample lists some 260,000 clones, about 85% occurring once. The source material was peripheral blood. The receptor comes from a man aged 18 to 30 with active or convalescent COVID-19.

The CDR3 DNA sequence: TGTGCCAGCAGTTACACAGCGAACACTGAAGCTTTCTTT. Amino acids: CASSYTANTEAFF. This chain connects TRBV6-2 or TRBV6-3 to TRBJ1-1; D is unclear. CDR1 is MNHEY, CDR2 SVGEGT, per germline. This CDR3 comprises 13 residues. V was trimmed by 2 bases and J by 1 base, leaving 5 bases between them.